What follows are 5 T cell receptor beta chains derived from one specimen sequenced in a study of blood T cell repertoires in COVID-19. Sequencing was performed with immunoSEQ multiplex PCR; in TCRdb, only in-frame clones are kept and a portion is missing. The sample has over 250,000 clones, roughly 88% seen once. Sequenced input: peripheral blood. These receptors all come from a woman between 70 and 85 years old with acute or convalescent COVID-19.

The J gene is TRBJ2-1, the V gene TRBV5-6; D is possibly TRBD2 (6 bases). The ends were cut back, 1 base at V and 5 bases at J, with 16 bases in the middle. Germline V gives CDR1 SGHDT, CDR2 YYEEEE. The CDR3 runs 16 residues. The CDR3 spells CASSLRKIRGDNEQFF. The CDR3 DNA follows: TGTGCCAGCAGCTTGAGAAAAATCCGCGGGGACAATGAGCAGTTCTTC.

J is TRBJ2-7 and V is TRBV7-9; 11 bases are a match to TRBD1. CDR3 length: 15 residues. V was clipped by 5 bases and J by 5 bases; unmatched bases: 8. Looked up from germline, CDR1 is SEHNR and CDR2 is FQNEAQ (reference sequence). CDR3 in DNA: TGTGCCAGCAGCAATCTAGGACAGGGGGCCGACGAGCAGTACTTC. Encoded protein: CASSNLGQGADEQYF.

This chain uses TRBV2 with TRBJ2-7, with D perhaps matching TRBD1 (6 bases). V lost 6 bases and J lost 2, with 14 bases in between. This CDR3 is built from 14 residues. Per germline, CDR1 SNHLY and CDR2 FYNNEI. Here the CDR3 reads CASRSGTFPYEQYF. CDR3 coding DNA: TGTGCCAGCAGGTCCGGGACATTCCCCTACGAGCAGTACTTC. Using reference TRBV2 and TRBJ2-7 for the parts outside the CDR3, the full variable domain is EPEVTQTPSHQVTQMGQEVILRCVPISNHLYFYWYRQILGQKVEFLVSFYNNEISEKSEIFDDQFSVERPDGSNFTLKIRSTKLEDSAMYFCASRSGTFPYEQYFGPGTRLTVT.

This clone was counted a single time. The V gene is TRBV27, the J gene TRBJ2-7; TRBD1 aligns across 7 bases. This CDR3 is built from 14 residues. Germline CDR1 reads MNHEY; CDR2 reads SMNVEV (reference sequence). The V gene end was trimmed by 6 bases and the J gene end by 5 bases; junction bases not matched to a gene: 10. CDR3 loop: CASSPRGIPNEQYF. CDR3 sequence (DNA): TGTGCCAGCAGCCCCAGGGGGATCCCCAACGAGCAGTACTTC.

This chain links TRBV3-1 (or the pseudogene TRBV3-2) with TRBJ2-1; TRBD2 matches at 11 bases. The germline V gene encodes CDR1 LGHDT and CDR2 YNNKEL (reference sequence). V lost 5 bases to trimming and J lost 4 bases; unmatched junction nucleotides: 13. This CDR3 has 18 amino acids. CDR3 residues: CASSSRPPLAGVYNEQFF. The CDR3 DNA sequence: TGTGCCAGCAGCTCGCGTCCTCCACTAGCGGGGGTATACAATGAGCAGTTCTTC.